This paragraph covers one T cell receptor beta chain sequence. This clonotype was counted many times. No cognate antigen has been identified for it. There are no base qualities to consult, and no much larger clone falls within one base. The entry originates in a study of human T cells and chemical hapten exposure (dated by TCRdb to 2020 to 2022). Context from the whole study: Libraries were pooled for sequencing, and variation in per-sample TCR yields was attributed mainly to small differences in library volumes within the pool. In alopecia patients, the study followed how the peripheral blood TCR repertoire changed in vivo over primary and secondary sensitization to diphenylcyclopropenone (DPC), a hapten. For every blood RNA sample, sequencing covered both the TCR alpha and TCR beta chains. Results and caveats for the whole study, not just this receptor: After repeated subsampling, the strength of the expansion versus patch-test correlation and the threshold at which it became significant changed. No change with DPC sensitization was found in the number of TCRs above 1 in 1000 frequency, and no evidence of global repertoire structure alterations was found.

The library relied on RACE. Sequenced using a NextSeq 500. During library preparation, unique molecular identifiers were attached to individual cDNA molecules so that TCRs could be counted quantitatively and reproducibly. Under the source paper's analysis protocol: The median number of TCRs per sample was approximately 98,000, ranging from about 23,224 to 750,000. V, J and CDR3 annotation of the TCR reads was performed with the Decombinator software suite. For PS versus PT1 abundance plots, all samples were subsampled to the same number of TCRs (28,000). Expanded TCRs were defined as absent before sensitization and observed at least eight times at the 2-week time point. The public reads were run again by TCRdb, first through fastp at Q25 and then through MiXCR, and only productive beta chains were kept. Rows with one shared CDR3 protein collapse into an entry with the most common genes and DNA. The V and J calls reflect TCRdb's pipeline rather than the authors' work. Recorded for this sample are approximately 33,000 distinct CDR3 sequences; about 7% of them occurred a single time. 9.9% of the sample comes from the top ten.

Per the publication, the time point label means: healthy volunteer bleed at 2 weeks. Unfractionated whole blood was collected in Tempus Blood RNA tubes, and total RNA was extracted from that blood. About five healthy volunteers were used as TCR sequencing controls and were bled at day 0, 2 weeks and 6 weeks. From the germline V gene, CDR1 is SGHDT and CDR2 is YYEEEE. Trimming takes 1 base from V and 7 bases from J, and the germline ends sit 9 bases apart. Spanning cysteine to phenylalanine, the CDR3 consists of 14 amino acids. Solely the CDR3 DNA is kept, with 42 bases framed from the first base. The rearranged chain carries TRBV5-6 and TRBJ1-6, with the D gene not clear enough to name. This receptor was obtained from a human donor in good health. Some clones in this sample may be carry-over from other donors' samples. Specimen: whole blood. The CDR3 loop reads CASSLRRRNSPLHF. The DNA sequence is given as TGTGCCAGCAGCTTGCGACGGAGGAATTCACCCCTCCACTTT.